This TCR beta chain was profiled in a study of T-cell reconstitution after alpha-beta-depleted transplantation in children. This CDR3 has 17 residues. Between the trimmed V and J ends, which lost 5 bases and 5 bases, there was a span of 19 bases. The table lists this clonotype with a few counts. Unique molecular identifiers were built into the TCRbeta library. One entry per CDR3 protein results from TCRdb running MiXCR on the PCR reads. The data hold 100,000 to 120,000 distinct CDR3 sequences, with around a tenth observed a single time. This clonotype originated in a human donor who donated a stem cell graft to a child with acute lymphoblastic leukemia. This rearrangement joins TRBV12-3 or TRBV12-4 to TRBJ2-6; TRBD2 might be the D (5 bases). Source: PBMCs from the stem cell graft donor, taken from the stem cell graft. The chain's CDR3 is CASSLSWEKMRANVLTF. CDR3 bases: TGTGCCAGCAGTCTGTCGTGGGAGAAGATGCGGGCCAACGTCCTGACTTTC.